The 16 T cell receptor beta chains presented below share a single source sample, sequenced in a study of neurological immune-mediated disorders. TCRdb ran MiXCR on the 5' RACE reads and lists one entry per CDR3 protein. This table has 45,000 or so distinct CDR3 sequences, 2.5% to 3.5% appearing once. Material for sequencing was PBMCs. The source is a woman between 45 and 60 years old with multiple sclerosis.

This clonotype has ten or more counts. The chain links TRBV5-1 to TRBJ2-5; a weak D match, TRBD2 (5 bases). The V end lost 1 base, the J end lost 3 bases, and 10 bases lay between the germline ends. The CDR3 has 14 amino acids. The germline V gene encodes CDR1 SGHRS and CDR2 YFSETQ. CDR3 protein: CASSLYWGEETQYF. CDR3 DNA: TGCGCCAGCAGCTTGTACTGGGGAGAAGAGACCCAGTACTTC. Using reference TRBV5-1 and TRBJ2-5 for the parts outside the CDR3, the full variable domain is KAGVTQTPRYLIKTRGQQVTLSCSPISGHRSVSWYQQTPGQGLQFLFEYFSETQRNKGNFPGRFSGRQFSNSRSEMNVSTLELGDSALYLCASSLYWGEETQYFGPGTRLLVL.

This clonotype was seen ten or more times. The chain couples TRBV7-3 to TRBJ2-1; 8 positions agree with TRBD2. V trimming: 1 base; J trimming: 7 bases; junction bases outside the gene matches: 12. CDR1 is SGHTA and CDR2 is FQGTGA in the germline V gene. CDR3 size: 17 residues. This chain's CDR3 is CASSLIGIAGRTNEQFF. In DNA form, the CDR3 reads TGTGCCAGCAGCTTAATCGGTATAGCGGGAAGGACTAATGAGCAGTTCTTC.

At least ten counts were recorded for this clonotype. CDR3 sequence: CASSLAGGEDTQYF. CDR3 nucleotide sequence: TGCGCCAGCAGCTTGGCAGGGGGGGAAGATACGCAGTATTTT. The chain recombines TRBV5-1 with TRBJ2-3; D possibly matches TRBD1 or TRBD2 (7 bases each). Trimming stripped 0 bases from V and 5 bases from J, with 10 bases between. This CDR3 is built from 14 residues. The germline gives CDR1 SGHRS, CDR2 YFSETQ. Full variable domain (remainder filled in from reference TRBV5-1 and TRBJ2-3): KAGVTQTPRYLIKTRGQQVTLSCSPISGHRSVSWYQQTPGQGLQFLFEYFSETQRNKGNFPGRFSGRQFSNSRSEMNVSTLELGDSALYLCASSLAGGEDTQYFGPGTRLTVL.

This clonotype was seen many times. The V call is TRBV10-2, the J call TRBJ1-5; D is possibly TRBD1 (5 bases). The CDR3 spans 14 residues. The germline V and J ends were trimmed by 4 bases and 7 bases, with 14 bases remaining between them. The germline V gene encodes CDR1 WSHSY and CDR2 SAAADI. CDR3 sequence (DNA): TGCGCCAGCAGTGCTGACAGTCGCGAACAGCCCCAGCATTTT. Protein product: CASSADSREQPQHF.

This clonotype was recorded at least ten times. This chain connects TRBV7-2 to TRBJ2-1; unclear D gene. Trimming cost V 0 bases and J 4 bases, with 13 bases left between them. The germline V gene encodes CDR1 SGHTA and CDR2 FQGNSA. This CDR3 has 16 residues. Written as DNA, the CDR3 is TGTGCCAGCAGCTTAGCGCACGGTCCATCTTACAATGAGCAGTTCTTC. Its translation: CASSLAHGPSYNEQFF.

This clonotype was counted many times. The V gene is TRBV9, the J gene TRBJ2-1; maybe TRBD2 (6 bases). Trimming shortened V by 0 bases and J by 6 bases, and 16 bases separated the two germline ends. CDR1 is SGDLS, CDR2 YYNGEE, per germline. The CDR3 length is 16 residues. CDR3 region: CASSVGASENFNEQFF. The DNA of the CDR3 is TGTGCCAGCAGCGTAGGAGCTAGCGAAAACTTCAATGAGCAGTTCTTC.

This clonotype was seen ten or more times. The J gene is TRBJ2-5, the V gene TRBV27; D might be TRBD2 (5 bases). The CDR3 covers 15 residues. The V end was cut by 3 bases, the J end by 4 bases, with 15 bases between. CDR1 MNHEY and CDR2 SMNVEV come from the germline V gene (reference sequence). The chain's CDR3 is CASSFFGVGSETQYF. The CDR3 DNA follows: TGTGCCAGCAGTTTCTTCGGGGTGGGGTCAGAGACCCAGTACTTC.

This clonotype was seen repeatedly, ten times or more. The V gene is TRBV28, the J gene TRBJ2-7, with 12 nucleotides matching TRBD1. The V segment lost 6 bases and the J segment 2 bases; nucleotides outside the gene matches: 5. The CDR3 covers 15 residues. CDR1 is MDHEN and CDR2 is SYDVKM in the germline V gene. CDR3 amino acids: CASSLGTGGPYEQYF. The CDR3 region has the DNA TGTGCCAGCAGCCTCGGGACAGGGGGCCCCTACGAGCAGTACTTC.

This clonotype was seen repeatedly, ten times or more. This chain links TRBV27 with TRBJ1-5; D is uncertain. From germline, CDR1 is MNHEY and CDR2 SMNVEV (reference sequence). Between the trimmed V and J ends, which lost 1 base and 3 bases, there was a span of 10 bases. CDR3 length: 15 amino acids. This CDR3 reads CASSLWRGPNQPQHF. The DNA for the CDR3 is TGTGCCAGCAGTTTATGGAGAGGTCCCAATCAGCCCCAGCATTTT.

This clonotype was seen at least ten times. Germline and junction disagree at one end, which may indicate a read error. The chain couples TRBV20-1 to TRBJ2-1, with 11 bases matching TRBD2. CDR3 length equals 14 residues. Germline-derived CDR1 and CDR2 are DFQATT and SNEGSKA (reference sequence). The CDR3 spells CSAAPRRGASGGSF. DNA of the CDR3: TGCAGTGCTGCCCCCAGGCGTGGTGCTAGCGGGGGGAGCTTC.

This clonotype was seen repeatedly, ten times or more. The chain employs TRBV7-2 and TRBJ2-3; 7 bases fit TRBD2. Germline values: CDR1 SGHTA, CDR2 FQGNSA. This CDR3 region has 15 residues. V gave up 2 bases and J gave up 0 bases; unmatched junction bases: 2. The DNA for the CDR3 is TGTGCCAGCAGCTTAAGCGGGACTAGCACAGATACGCAGTATTTT. Translating it yields CASSLSGTSTDTQYF.

This clonotype has a count of ten or more. The chain carries TRBV7-6 and TRBJ2-1, with 9 bases fitting TRBD1. In germline, CDR1 is SGHVS, CDR2 FNYEAQ. Germline trimming cut 5 bases from V and 4 bases from J; bases unmatched to any gene: 9. CDR3 length: 16 amino acids. CDR3 nucleotides: TGTGCCAGCAGCCCGCTCCGGGGACAGGGATACAATGAGCAGTTCTTC. This gives the protein CASSPLRGQGYNEQFF. Looking up the rest from reference TRBV7-6 and TRBJ2-1 gives the full variable domain: GAGVSQSPRYKVTKRGQDVALRCDPISGHVSLYWYRQALGQGPEFLTYFNYEAQQDKSGLPNDRFSAERPEGSISTLTIQRTEQRDSAMYRCASSPLRGQGYNEQFFGPGTRLTVL.

This clonotype has ten or more counts. V and J are TRBV20-1 and TRBJ2-2; D perhaps matches TRBD2 (5 bases). V shed 0 bases and J shed 1 base, with 18 bases lying between them. From germline, CDR1 is DFQATT and CDR2 SNEGSKA (reference sequence). CDR3 length: 18 residues. The CDR3 spells CSARDYQRGAVNTGELFF. The CDR3 region has the DNA TGCAGTGCTAGAGATTACCAACGGGGAGCGGTGAACACCGGGGAGCTGTTTTTT.

This clonotype was recorded many times. The V and J genes are TRBV20-1 and TRBJ2-7; 7 bases match TRBD2. CDR3 length: 14 residues. The V gene end was trimmed by 6 bases and the J gene end by 1 base; junction bases not matched to a gene: 9. Germline lookup yields CDR1 DFQATT and CDR2 SNEGSKA (reference sequence). CDR3 sequence: CSAERDYLSYEQYF. The CDR3, as DNA: TGCAGTGCAGAACGGGACTACCTATCCTACGAGCAGTACTTC.

This clonotype was seen repeatedly, ten times or more. This sequence joins TRBV6-5 and TRBJ1-3, with unresolved D. Germline CDR1 reads MNHEY; CDR2 reads SVGAGI. V was trimmed by 2 bases and J by 0 bases, leaving 8 bases between them. The CDR3 is 15 residues long. CDR3 in amino acids: CASSYTGGSGNTIYF. CDR3 bases: TGTGCCAGCAGTTACACGGGCGGCTCTGGAAACACCATATATTTT.

This clonotype was observed many times. The CDR3 loop reads CASSRRTPGSGANVLTF. Written as DNA, the CDR3 is TGCGCCAGCAGCCGCCGGACTCCAGGGTCTGGGGCCAACGTCCTGACTTTC. The rearrangement links TRBV5-1 to TRBJ2-6; D could derive from TRBD1 or TRBD2 (5 bases each). Germline CDR1 and CDR2: SGHRS and YFSETQ. The V end was cut by 4 bases, the J end by 1 base, with 15 bases between. This CDR3 contains 17 residues.